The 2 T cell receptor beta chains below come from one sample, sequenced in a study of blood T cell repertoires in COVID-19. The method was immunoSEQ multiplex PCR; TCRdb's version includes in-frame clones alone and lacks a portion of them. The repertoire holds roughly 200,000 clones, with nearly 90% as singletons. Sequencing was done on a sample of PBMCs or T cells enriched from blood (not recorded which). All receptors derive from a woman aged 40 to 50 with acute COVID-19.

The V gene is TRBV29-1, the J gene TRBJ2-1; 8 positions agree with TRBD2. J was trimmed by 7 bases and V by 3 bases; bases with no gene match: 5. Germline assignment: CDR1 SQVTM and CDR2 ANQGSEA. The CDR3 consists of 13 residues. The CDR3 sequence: CSVDREGRNEQFF. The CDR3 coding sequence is TGCAGCGTTGATCGGGAGGGCCGTAATGAGCAGTTCTTC.

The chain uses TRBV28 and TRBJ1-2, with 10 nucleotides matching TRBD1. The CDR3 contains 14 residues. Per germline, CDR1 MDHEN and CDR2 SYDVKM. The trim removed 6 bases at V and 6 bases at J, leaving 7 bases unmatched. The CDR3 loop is CASRDSGTGDGYTF. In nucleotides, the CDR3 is TGTGCCAGCAGAGACTCCGGGACAGGGGATGGCTACACCTTC.